This T cell receptor beta chain emerged from a study of early T cells in non-severe SARS-CoV-2 infection. The CDR3 consists of 16 residues. J gave up 0 bases and V 5 bases, and 3 bases lay outside the gene matches. Germline lookup yields CDR1 SGHVS and CDR2 FQNEAQ. Separate cDNA molecules each had unique molecular identifiers attached to them. TCRdb redid the calling of the 5' RACE reads with MiXCR, one entry per CDR3 protein. The profile shows about 42,000 distinct CDR3 sequences, 7% to 7.5% of them singletons. The chain employs TRBV7-8 and TRBJ2-6; 8 bases fit TRBD1. The source of this sequence is an adult who was a healthcare worker with PCR-confirmed SARS-CoV-2 infection or an uninfected control (not recorded which). Material: whole blood. The chain's CDR3 is CASSQGANSGANVLTF. The CDR3 DNA reads as TGTGCCAGCAGCCAGGGGGCCAACTCTGGGGCCAACGTCCTGACTTTC.